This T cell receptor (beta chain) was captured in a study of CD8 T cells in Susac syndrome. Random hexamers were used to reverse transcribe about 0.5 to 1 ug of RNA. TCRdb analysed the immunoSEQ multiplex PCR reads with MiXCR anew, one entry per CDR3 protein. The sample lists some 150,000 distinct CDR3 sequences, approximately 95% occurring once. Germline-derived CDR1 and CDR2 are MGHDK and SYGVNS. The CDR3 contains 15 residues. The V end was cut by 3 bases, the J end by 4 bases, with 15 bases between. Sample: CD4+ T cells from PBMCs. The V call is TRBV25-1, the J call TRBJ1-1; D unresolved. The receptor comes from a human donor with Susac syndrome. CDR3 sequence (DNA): TGTGCCAGCAGTGAGAGACGCTCCTCCGGCACTGAAGCTTTCTTT. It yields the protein CASSERRSSGTEAFF. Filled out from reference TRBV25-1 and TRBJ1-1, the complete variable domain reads EADIYQTPRYLVIGTGKKITLECSQTMGHDKMYWYQQDPGMELHLIHYSYGVNSTEKGDLSSESTVSRIRTEHFPLTLESARPSHTSQYLCASSERRSSGTEAFFGQGTRLTVV.